This is a list of T cell receptor beta chains from one sample in a study of cytomegalovirus exposure and HLA in healthy donors. Repertoires were generated with immunoSEQ multiplex PCR, while TCRdb's copy carries only in-frame clones and drops some. The data hold 110,000 to 150,000 clones, with roughly four fifths observed a single time. Source material: PBMCs. Receptors were obtained from a woman aged 25 to 39 in good health and CMV-seronegative. The CDR3 runs from the conserved cysteine through the conserved F or W. The D gene is left open where the match is weak. Size is omitted from some rows. Given values are once, few, many or a class for expanded clones.

>TRBV9|once|TRBJ2-7|NA
TGTGCCAGCAGCGTTGAGGGGAGGTACGAGCAGTACTTC
CASSVEGRYEQYF
>TRBV6-1|NA|TRBJ2-5|NA
TGTGCCAGCAGTCCTACCACAGGGTTACGAGAGACCCAGTACTTC
CASSPTTGLRETQYF
>TRBV27|NA|TRBJ1-1|NA
TGTGCCAGCAGTTTTGGGGCTAAGAACACTGAAGCTTTCTTT
CASSFGAKNTEAFF
>TRBV4-2|NA|TRBJ2-3|TRBD2
TGTGCCAGCAGCCAAGATTCGAATCCTAGCGGCACGCAGTATTTT
CASSQDSNPSGTQYF
>TRBV11-2|NA|TRBJ2-1|TRBD1
TGTGCCAGCAGCTCCGGACAGGGCGCCTACAATGAGCAGTTCTTC
CASSSGQGAYNEQFF
>TRBV19|few|TRBJ2-6|TRBD1
TGTGCCAGTAGTACCGGGACAGGAGGCTCTGGGGCCAACGTCCTGACTTTC
CASSTGTGGSGANVLTF
>TRBV6-5|NA|TRBJ1-4|TRBD1
TGTGCCAGCAGTTACTCGGACAGGGTGAATGAAAAACTGTTTTTT
CASSYSDRVNEKLFF
>TRBV5-1|NA|TRBJ2-2|TRBD1
TGCGCCAGCAGCTCACAGGGGCCGAACACCGGGGAGCTGTTTTTT
CASSSQGPNTGELFF
>TRBV5-6|NA|TRBJ2-7|NA
TGTGCCAGCAGCTGGACAGGGAGGGGTGAGCAGTACTTC
CASSWTGRGEQYF
>TRBV7-2|NA|TRBJ2-7|TRBD1
TGTGCCAGCAGCCAGGACAGGGCAATCTTCTACGAGCAGTACTTC
CASSQDRAIFYEQYF
>TRBV27|NA|TRBJ1-5|NA
TGTGCCAGCAGTTTTCGTGGGGGGAATCAGCCCCAGCATTTT
CASSFRGGNQPQHF
>TRBV2|NA|TRBJ1-3|NA
TGTGCCAGCAGTGACTTTGGAAACACCATATATTTT
CASSDFGNTIYF